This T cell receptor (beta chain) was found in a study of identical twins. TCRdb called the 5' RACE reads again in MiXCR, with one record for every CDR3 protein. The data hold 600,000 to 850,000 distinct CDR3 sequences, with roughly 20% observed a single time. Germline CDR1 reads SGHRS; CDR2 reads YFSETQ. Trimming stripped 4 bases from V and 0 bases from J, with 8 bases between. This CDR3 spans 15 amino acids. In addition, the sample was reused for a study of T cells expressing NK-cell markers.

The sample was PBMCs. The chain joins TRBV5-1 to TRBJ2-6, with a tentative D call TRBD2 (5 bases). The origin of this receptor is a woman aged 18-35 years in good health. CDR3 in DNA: TGCGCCAGCAGCGGTGCGGGCTCTGGGGCCAACGTCCTGACTTTC. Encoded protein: CASSGAGSGANVLTF.